This record concerns one T cell receptor beta chain sequence. Its cognate antigen is unknown. V lost 4 bases and J lost 4; bases outside the gene matches: 5. The germline V gene has CDR1 SQVTM and CDR2 ANQGSEA. The CDR3 contains 13 residues. The data were taken from a study of vaccination effects on CD4 cells after COVID-19. For the study at large: Vaccination of participants consisted of two doses of either the BNT162b2 or mRNA-1273 vaccine.

Antigen-specific CD4+ T cells were expanded (with viral peptide pools) by the ViraFEST assay ahead of sequencing. Following an approximately 11-day culture, CD4+ T cells were purified. Nucleocapsid antibodies were negative in the vaccine recipients, who had never had SARS-CoV-2 infection. It was with around 10 IU/ml IL-2 and approximately 10 ug/ml peptides that roughly 2.2 million PBMC per well were cultured. A half-medium replacement with IL-2 medium was carried out on days 3 and 7. Generated by immunoSEQ multiplex PCR, the TCRdb table keeps only in-frame clones and is missing some. The data contain around 68,000 clones, 75% to 90% of them singletons.

The clonotype originates from a human donor who received a COVID-19 vaccine. J is TRBJ1-1 and V is TRBV29-1, with 8 bases matching TRBD1. The source material was CD4+ T cells from PBMCs cultured with SARS-CoV-2 spike peptides, sampled before COVID-19 vaccination. CDR3 loop: CSVVGQGVTEAFF. The CDR3 region has the DNA TGCAGCGTTGTCGGACAGGGAGTCACTGAAGCTTTCTTT.